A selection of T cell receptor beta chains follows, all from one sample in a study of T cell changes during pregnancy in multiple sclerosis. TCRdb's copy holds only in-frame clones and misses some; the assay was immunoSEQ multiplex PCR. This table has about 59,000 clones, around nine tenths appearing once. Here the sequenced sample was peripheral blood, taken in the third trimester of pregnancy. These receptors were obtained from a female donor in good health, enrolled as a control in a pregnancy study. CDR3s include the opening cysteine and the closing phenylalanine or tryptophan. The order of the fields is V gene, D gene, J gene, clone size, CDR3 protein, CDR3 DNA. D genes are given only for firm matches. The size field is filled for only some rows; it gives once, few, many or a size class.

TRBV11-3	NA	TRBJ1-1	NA	CASSSPDIRTEAFF	TGTGCCAGCAGCTCCCCGGACATTCGGACTGAAGCTTTCTTT
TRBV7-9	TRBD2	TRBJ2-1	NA	CASSPTSGDRNNEQFF	TGTGCCAGCAGCCCGACTAGCGGGGATCGAAACAATGAGCAGTTCTTC
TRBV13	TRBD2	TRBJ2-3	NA	CASSLARAGSSDTQYF	TGTGCCAGCAGCTTAGCCCGAGCGGGAAGCTCAGATACGCAGTATTTT
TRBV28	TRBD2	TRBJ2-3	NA	CASSFSGISTDTQYF	TGTGCCAGCAGTTTTAGCGGGATTAGCACAGATACGCAGTATTTT
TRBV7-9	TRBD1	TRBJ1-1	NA	CASSLKQGLSEAFF	TGTGCCAGCAGCTTAAAACAGGGGCTCTCTGAAGCTTTCTTT
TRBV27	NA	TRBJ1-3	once	CASSSPSGNTIYF	TGTGCCAGCAGTTCCCCTTCTGGAAACACCATATATTTT
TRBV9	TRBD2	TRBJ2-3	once	CASSVRTSGFSTDTQYF	TGTGCCAGCAGCGTCCGGACTAGCGGGTTTAGCACAGATACGCAGTATTTT
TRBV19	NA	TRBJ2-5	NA	CASSSQVQETQYF	TGTGCCAGTAGTTCACAGGTCCAAGAGACCCAGTACTTC
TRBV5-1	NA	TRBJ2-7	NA	CASSQEAGLNYEQYF	TGCGCCAGCAGTCAAGAGGCGGGGTTAAACTACGAGCAGTACTTC
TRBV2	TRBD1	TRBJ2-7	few	CASSGATGPYEQYF	TGTGCCAGCAGTGGGGCGACAGGGCCCTACGAGCAGTACTTC
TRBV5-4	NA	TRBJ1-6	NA	CASSFAGVRNSPLHF	TGTGCCAGCAGCTTCGCCGGGGTTCGGAATTCACCCCTCCACTTT
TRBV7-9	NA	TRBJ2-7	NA	CASSLQASYEQYF	TGTGCCAGCAGCTTACAGGCCTCCTACGAGCAGTACTTC
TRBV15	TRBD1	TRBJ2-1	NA	CATSRVDRGSEQFF	TGTGCCACCAGCAGAGTTGACAGGGGTAGTGAGCAGTTCTTC
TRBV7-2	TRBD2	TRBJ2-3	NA	CASSFGKRGWASTDTQYF	TGTGCCAGCAGCTTTGGGAAGCGGGGATGGGCTAGCACAGATACGCAGTATTTT
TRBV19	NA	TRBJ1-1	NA	CASRTTLGGNTEAFF	TGTGCCAGTAGGACAACCTTAGGGGGTAACACTGAAGCTTTCTTT
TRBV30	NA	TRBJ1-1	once	CACPGGAGTEAFF	TGTGCCTGCCCGGGCGGGGCGGGTACTGAAGCTTTCTTT
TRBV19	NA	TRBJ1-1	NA	CASKWGRGNTEAFF	TGTGCCAGTAAATGGGGTAGGGGCAACACTGAAGCTTTCTTT
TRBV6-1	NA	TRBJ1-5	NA	CASSEALLARGNQPQHF	TGTGCCAGCAGTGAAGCGCTTCTCGCCAGGGGCAATCAGCCCCAGCATTTT
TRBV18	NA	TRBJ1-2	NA	CASSPIGVDHYGYTF	TGTGCCAGCTCACCTATAGGGGTAGACCACTATGGCTACACCTTC
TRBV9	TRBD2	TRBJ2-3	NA	CASSVMTSPDTQYF	TGTGCCAGCAGCGTAATGACTAGCCCGGATACGCAGTATTTT
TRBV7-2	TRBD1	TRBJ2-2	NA	CASSLAWTGGAGGELFF	TGTGCCAGCAGCTTAGCTTGGACAGGGGGCGCCGGCGGGGAGCTGTTTTTT
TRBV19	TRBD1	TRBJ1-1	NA	CASRRNRQGMNTEAFF	TGTGCCAGTAGGAGGAATAGACAGGGAATGAACACTGAAGCTTTCTTT
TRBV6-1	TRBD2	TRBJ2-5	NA	CASIRDSGGKETQYF	TGTGCCAGCATTAGGGATAGCGGGGGGAAAGAGACCCAGTACTTC
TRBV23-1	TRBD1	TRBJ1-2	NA	CASSQRDRGRPPFGCGYTF	TGCGCCAGCAGTCAACGAGACAGGGGGCGCCCCCCTTTTGGCTGTGGCTACACCTTC
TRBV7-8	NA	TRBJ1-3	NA	CASSLYPGNGNTIYF	TGTGCCAGCAGCTTATATCCAGGGAATGGAAACACCATATATTTT
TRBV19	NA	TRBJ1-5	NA	CASSSRGGQPQHF	TGTGCCAGTAGTAGCCGAGGAGGTCAGCCCCAGCATTTT
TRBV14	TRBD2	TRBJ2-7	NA	CASSPSRGTTVRDEQYF	TGTGCCAGCAGCCCGTCTAGAGGGACTACGGTCCGGGACGAGCAGTACTTC
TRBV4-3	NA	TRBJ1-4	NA	CASSRSGGPATNEKLFF	TGCGCCAGCAGCCGGAGCGGGGGCCCCGCAACTAATGAAAAACTGTTTTTT
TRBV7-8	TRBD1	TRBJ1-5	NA	CASSSQGALSNQPQHF	TGTGCCAGCAGCTCACAGGGGGCCTTGAGCAATCAGCCCCAGCATTTT
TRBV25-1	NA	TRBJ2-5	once	CASSGRGGAQETQYF	TGTGCCAGCAGTGGACGGGGCGGGGCCCAAGAGACCCAGTACTTC
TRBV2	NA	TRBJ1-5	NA	CASHRRESNQPQHF	TGTGCCAGCCACCGCAGGGAAAGCAATCAGCCCCAGCATTTT
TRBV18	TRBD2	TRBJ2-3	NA	CASSPPTSGRGDTQYF	TGTGCCAGCTCACCACCGACTAGCGGGAGGGGAGATACGCAGTATTTT
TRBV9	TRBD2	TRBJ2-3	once	CASSSDEREATGTQYF	TGTGCCAGCAGCTCCGACGAGCGGGAGGCCACAGGTACGCAGTATTTT
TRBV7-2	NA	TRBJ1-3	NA	CASSRREQDTIYF	TGTGCCAGCAGCCGCCGGGAACAAGACACCATATATTTT
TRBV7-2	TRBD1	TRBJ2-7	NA	CASSLAWGGQGYEQYF	TGTGCCAGCAGCTTAGCCTGGGGGGGACAGGGGTACGAGCAGTACTTC
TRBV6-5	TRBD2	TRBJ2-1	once	CASSSRGGPVREQFF	TGTGCCAGCAGTTCGCGGGGGGGTCCCGTTCGTGAGCAGTTCTTC
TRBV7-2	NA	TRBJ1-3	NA	CASSLTGFSGNTIYF	TGTGCCAGCAGTTTAACAGGGTTCTCTGGAAACACCATATATTTT
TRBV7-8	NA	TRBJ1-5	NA	CASSLPGSHRPQHF	TGTGCCAGCAGCCTCCCGGGGTCCCATAGGCCCCAGCATTTT
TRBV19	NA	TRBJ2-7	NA	CASSILADYEQYF	TGTGCCAGTAGTATATTGGCAGACTACGAGCAGTACTTC
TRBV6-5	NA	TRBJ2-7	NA	CASRLGHNYEQYF	TGTGCCAGCAGATTGGGCCACAACTACGAGCAGTACTTC
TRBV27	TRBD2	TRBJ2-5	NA	CASSQLAGGQETQYF	TGTGCCAGCAGCCAACTAGCGGGAGGGCAAGAGACCCAGTACTTC
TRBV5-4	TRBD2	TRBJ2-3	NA	CASSSGGGVTDTQYF	TGTGCCAGCAGCTCAGGCGGGGGGGTGACAGATACGCAGTATTTT
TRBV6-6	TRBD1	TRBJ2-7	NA	CASSSPDREASYEQYF	TGTGCCAGCAGTTCCCCGGACAGGGAGGCCTCCTACGAGCAGTACTTC
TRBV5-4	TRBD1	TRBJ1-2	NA	CASSRTGEDYGYTF	TGTGCCAGCAGCCGGACAGGGGAGGACTATGGCTACACCTTC
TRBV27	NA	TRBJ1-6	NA	CASSLREGYNSPLHF	TGTGCCAGCAGTCTGAGGGAAGGCTATAATTCACCCCTCCACTTT
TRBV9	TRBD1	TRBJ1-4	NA	CASSATGVREKLFF	TGTGCCAGCAGCGCCACAGGGGTAAGGGAAAAACTGTTTTTT
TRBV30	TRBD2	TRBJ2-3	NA	CACPRRGTSTDTQYF	TGTGCCTGTCCAAGGCGGGGGACGAGCACAGATACGCAGTATTTT
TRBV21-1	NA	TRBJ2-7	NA	CASSNRTGVKQYF	TGTGCCAGCAGCAATAGGACAGGGGTGAAGCAGTACTTC
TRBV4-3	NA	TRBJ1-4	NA	CASSQESGVGSEKLFF	TGCGCCAGCAGCCAAGAATCAGGGGTAGGGAGTGAAAAACTGTTTTTT
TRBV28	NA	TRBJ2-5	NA	CASSPPATNQETQYF	TGTGCCAGCAGCCCCCCGGCGACAAATCAAGAGACCCAGTACTTC
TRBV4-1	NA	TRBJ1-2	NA	CASSQESRGIGYTF	TGCGCCAGCAGCCAAGAGAGCAGGGGAATTGGCTACACCTTC
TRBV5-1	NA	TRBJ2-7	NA	CASTGFSYEQYF	TGCGCCAGCACAGGTTTCTCCTACGAGCAGTACTTC
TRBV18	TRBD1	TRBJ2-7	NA	CASSVDRGRGSSSYEQYF	TGTGCCAGCTCTGTAGACAGGGGGCGCGGAAGTAGCTCCTACGAGCAGTACTTC